This T cell receptor (beta chain) is from a study of T cell changes during pregnancy in multiple sclerosis. Sequencing used immunoSEQ multiplex PCR; TCRdb keeps in-frame clones, though not all of them. The table lists 90,000 to 95,000 clones, 75% to 95% of them singletons. Trimming took 3 bases from V and 6 from J; bases not matched to a gene: 5. CDR3 length: 15 amino acids. From germline, CDR1 is LNHDA and CDR2 SQIVND (reference sequence). V is TRBV19 and J is TRBJ2-1, with 10 bases lining up with TRBD2. The sample here was peripheral blood, taken before pregnancy. This sequence was found in a female donor with multiple sclerosis, enrolled in a pregnancy study. The CDR3 nucleotides read TGTGCCAGTAGTATCGGACTAGCGGTGAGCAATGAGCAGTTCTTC. Its translation is CASSIGLAVSNEQFF.